Listed here is a single TCR beta chain. The antigen remains undetermined. This entry comes from a study of blood T cells in healthy people across ages. General study findings and limits: The study found TCR beta diversity correlated strongly with naive T cell percentage.

With a J-beta primer mix and a sample-barcoded 5' primer, a second PCR ran about 7 to 11 cycles. TCRdb redid the calling of the 5' RACE reads with MiXCR, one entry per CDR3 protein. The data hold 760,000 or so distinct CDR3 sequences, with roughly 25% observed a single time. Germline V gives CDR1 MDHEN, CDR2 SYDVKM. V was clipped by 6 bases and J by 11 bases, with 16 bases between them. The CDR3 has 12 residues. The same data also went into a second study, on T cells of mothers and their children. That source reports: Related and unrelated pairs show similar shaping of TCR recombination output by thymic selection. The overlap seen between related mothers and children slightly exceeded that of unrelated pairs, though not significantly.

The chain couples TRBV28 to TRBJ2-5; D is possibly TRBD2 (5 bases). This TCR was recovered from a boy aged 5-17 years in good health. The sequencing sample was made of blood. This chain's CDR3 is CASSRPSSKQYF. The CDR3 coding sequence is TGTGCCAGCAGCCGGCCTAGCTCCAAGCAGTACTTC.